The next 11 T cell receptor beta chains were all read from a single sample in a study of breast tumors, draining lymph nodes, adjacent tissues. Axillary draining lymph nodes of breast cancer patients supplied the node samples. A single record per CDR3 protein comes from TCRdb applying MiXCR to the multiplex PCR reads. The sample consists of some 170,000 distinct CDR3 sequences, around a third of them appearing once. The specimen was axillary lymph node tissue. The receptor set was obtained from a female donor with breast cancer. Some clones in this sample may be carry-over from other donors' samples.

On this clonotype itself: A much larger clonotype is one base distant, so this may be a read error. This CDR3 is CASSAYTDGELFF. The CDR3 DNA reads TGTGCCAGCAGTGCTTACACGGACGGGGAGCTGTTTTTT. This sequence joins TRBV6-1 and TRBJ2-2; D uncertain. CDR3 length: 13 residues. Germline CDR1 is MNHNS and CDR2 is SASEGT. The V end lost 4 bases, the J end lost 7 bases, and 10 bases lay between the germline ends.

Of note for this clonotype: Its ends do not fully match the called genes, so a read error is possible. The chain combines TRBV14 with TRBJ1-6; 11 nucleotides agree with TRBD1. CDR1 and CDR2 from the germline V gene are SGHDN and FVKESK. CDR3 length: 15 residues. The CDR3, as DNA: TGTGCCAGCAGCCCTGGGACAGGGGGGGTTTCACCCCCCCACTTT. Translated, it gives CASSPGTGGVSPPHF. Drawing the rest from reference TRBV14 and TRBJ1-6, the complete variable domain is EAGVTQFPSHSVIEKGQTVTLRCDPISGHDNLYWYRRVMGKEIKFLLHFVKESKQDESGMPNNRFLAERTGGTYSTLKVQPAELEDSGVYFCASSPGTGGVSPPHFGNGTRLTVT.

On this clonotype itself: A much larger clonotype is one base distant, so this may be a read error. Without the conserved terminal phenylalanine or tryptophan, this CDR3 likely stems from a read error. V gene TRBV30 combines with J gene TRBJ1-6; D is ambiguous. Germline V gene data show CDR1 as GTSNPN and CDR2 as SVGIG (reference sequence). The CDR3 is 14 amino acids. V was cut by 2 bases and J by 1 base, with 6 bases left in between. CDR3 in amino acids: CAWSPESYNSPLHS. In DNA form, the CDR3 reads TGTGCCTGGAGTCCTGAGTCCTATAATTCACCCCTCCACTCT.

At least ten counts were recorded for this clonotype. The chain joins TRBV6-6 to TRBJ2-7; 7 bases are shared with TRBD1. The trim removed 5 bases at V and 0 bases at J, leaving 10 bases unmatched. The CDR3 is 16 residues long. From germline, CDR1 is MNHNY and CDR2 SVGAGI (reference sequence). The CDR3 is CASSGTTGSYSYEQYF. CDR3 coding DNA: TGTGCCAGCAGTGGGACGACAGGGAGCTACTCCTACGAGCAGTACTTC.

This clonotype was found many times. Sequence at one end of the junction differs from germline and may be a read error. The chain links TRBV5-1 to TRBJ2-7; TRBD1 agrees at 11 bases. Germline assignment: CDR1 SGHRS and CDR2 YFSETQ. The length of the CDR3 is 14 residues. Written as DNA, the CDR3 is TGTGCCAGCAGCTCGGGACAGGGGGCCTACGAGCAGTACTTC. It codes for CASSSGQGAYEQYF.

The chain carries TRBV7-8 and TRBJ2-3, with D possibly TRBD2 on 5 matching bases. The V end was cut by 4 bases, the J end by 5 bases, with 28 bases between. CDR1 and CDR2 from the germline V gene are SGHVS and FQNEAQ. CDR3 length: 19 residues. In DNA form, the CDR3 reads TGTGCCAGCAGCTCAGCACCCCGAAGAGGCGTACGGGCGGGAGATACGCAGTATTTT. This codes for CASSSAPRRGVRAGDTQYF.

This clonotype was seen only a few times. V is TRBV12-5 and J is TRBJ1-1; 7 nucleotides match TRBD1. The length of the CDR3 is 14 residues. Germline-derived CDR1 and CDR2 are LGHNT and FRNRAP. Germline trimming cut 1 base from V and 2 bases from J; bases unmatched to any gene: 1. Written as DNA, the CDR3 is TGTGCTAGTGGTTTGGAAGGGGGCAACACTGAAGCTTTCTTT. Amino acids: CASGLEGGNTEAFF.

Details on this clonotype: One end of the junction varies from germline; a read error may be responsible. This chain joins TRBV7-9 and TRBJ2-1; D unresolved. This CDR3 comprises 13 residues. Germline V lookup: CDR1 SEHNR, CDR2 FQNEAQ (reference sequence). For the CDR3, the DNA is TGTGCCAGCAGCTTAGATAACCACAGTGAGCGGTTCTTC. Protein product: CASSLDNHSERFF.

In the case of this clonotype: The CDR3 end shows no conserved phenylalanine or tryptophan, and so a read error is likely. The limits of the CDR3 on the DNA are not certain, so only TCRdb's listed CDR3 is given. This chain connects TRBV5-6 to TRBJ1-2. Germline V CDR1 and CDR2: SGHDT, YYEEEE. The CDR3 spans 15 amino acids, including both terminal residues. The CDR3 region is CASSWAQGANYGYRV.

The table lists this clonotype with many counts. The chain uses TRBV5-1 and TRBJ2-2, with 8 bases that match TRBD1. With 6 bases clipped from V and 3 bases from J, the junction kept 7 bases outside the gene matches. This CDR3 region has 15 residues. CDR1 and CDR2 from the germline V gene are SGHRS and YFSETQ. The CDR3 reads CASNRAGGDTGELFF. The CDR3 nucleotides read TGCGCCAGCAACAGGGCAGGGGGCGACACCGGGGAGCTGTTTTTT.

This clonotype was counted at least ten times. J is TRBJ1-6 and V is TRBV5-8; 9 positions match TRBD1. Losses at the gene ends were 3 bases for V and 10 bases for J; bases not matched to a gene: 8. Germline values: CDR1 SGHTS, CDR2 YDEGEE. This CDR3 region has 15 residues. The CDR3 DNA sequence: TGTGCCAGCAGCTCCGGGACAGGGCAGGGATCACCCCTCCACTTT. Protein product: CASSSGTGQGSPLHF.